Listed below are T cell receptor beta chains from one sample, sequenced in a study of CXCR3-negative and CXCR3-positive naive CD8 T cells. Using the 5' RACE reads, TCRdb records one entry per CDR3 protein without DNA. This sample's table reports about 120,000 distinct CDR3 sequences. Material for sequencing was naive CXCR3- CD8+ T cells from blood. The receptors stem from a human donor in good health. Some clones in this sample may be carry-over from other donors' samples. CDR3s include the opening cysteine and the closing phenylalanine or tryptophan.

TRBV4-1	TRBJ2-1	CASSHTTANEQFF
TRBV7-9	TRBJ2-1	CASEAGLGSGFREQFF
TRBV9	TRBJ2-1	CASSVDTGWDEQFF
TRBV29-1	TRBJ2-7	CSVERSTSGHTYEQYF
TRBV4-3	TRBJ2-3	CASSQDSETTDTQYF
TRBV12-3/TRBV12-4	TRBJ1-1	CASSGLNTEAFF
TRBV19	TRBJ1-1	CASSEGPGNTEAFF
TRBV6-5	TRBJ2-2	CASSYFGKTGELFF
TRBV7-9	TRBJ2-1	CASSYTPTSRDEQFF
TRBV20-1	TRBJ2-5	CSALIRPTSGGHQETQYF
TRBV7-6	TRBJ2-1	CASSLSGGGSYNEQFF
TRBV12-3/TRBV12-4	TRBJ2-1	CASSGSGREYNEQFF
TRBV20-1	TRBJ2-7	CSAGNRDRPYEQYF